What follows describes a single T cell receptor (beta chain). The data were produced by immunoSEQ multiplex PCR, yet TCRdb's version contains in-frame clones alone and is incomplete. Among more than 300,000 clones, roughly nine tenths were seen once, and the ten largest hold just under 9.5%. The CDR3 is made up of 15 amino acids. The J segment lost 0 bases and the V segment lost 7 bases, leaving 8 bases of the junction unmatched. CDR1 and CDR2 from the germline V gene are KGHDR and SFDVKD. This sample is part of a study of blood T cell repertoires in COVID-19. The sequenced sample was PBMCs or T cells enriched from blood (not recorded which). V and J are TRBV24-1 and TRBJ2-7; TRBD1 agrees at 7 bases. This TCR came from a woman aged 25 to 39 who had recovered from COVID-19. The CDR3 DNA follows: TGTGCCACCAGCGACCCAAGGGACAGCTCCTACGAGCAGTACTTC. It codes for CATSDPRDSSYEQYF.